This T cell receptor (beta chain) was documented in a study of human T cells and chemical hapten exposure. Study at large: Patients having alopecia areata, totalis or universalis were mostly female.

Trimming cost V 6 bases and J 8 bases, with 21 bases left between them. CDR3 length: 15 residues. Documented time point: patch test 1, 2 weeks after DPC sensitization. This sample's treatment: therapeutic diphenylcyclopropenone sensitization with weekly scalp DPC. The library put unique molecular identifiers onto individual cDNA molecules. The authors' processing: With a range of about 23,224 to 750,000, the median per sample was about 92,000 TCRs. TCRdb analysed the RACE reads with MiXCR anew, one entry per CDR3 protein. The authors' filters were not applied to this entry. The sample carries approximately 350,000 distinct CDR3 sequences, about 7% recorded once.

The TCR originated in a woman aged 18-29 years with alopecia areata. Some clones in this sample may be carry-over from other donors' samples. The rearrangement uses TRBV5-3 and TRBJ2-1, with D perhaps TRBD1 or TRBD2 (6 bases each). TRBV5-3 is annotated as an ORF whose role is uncertain. This specimen was whole blood, taken in connection with sensitization to the hapten diphenylcyclopropenone (DPC). CDR3 sequence reads: CARTIRGPESYEQFF. In DNA form, the CDR3 reads TGTGCCAGAACAATTCGGGGGCCGGAATCTTATGAGCAGTTCTTC.